One TCR beta chain is described in this entry. Its antigen is currently unknown. This record comes from a study of T cell responses to AZD1222 COVID-19 vaccine. Overall study results and limits: Every sample of the repertoires postdated the peak T cell response. Vaccine-associated CD4 TCRs ranged over spike, dominating at 160-218 and 743-854. Donors were largely white British and mainly female; clonal diversity was possibly underestimated.

Germline-derived CDR1 and CDR2 are LNHDA and SQIVND (reference sequence). V dropped 4 bases and J dropped 2 bases, with 16 bases sitting between them. The CDR3 has 16 residues. Some clones are missing from TCRdb's copy, which holds only in-frame ones; the method was immunoSEQ multiplex PCR. The data contain 150,000 or so clones, approximately 78% of them singletons. Material: peripheral blood, obtained on day 0 of MenACWY control vaccination. The genes are TRBV19 and TRBJ2-3; no reliable D call. The TCR was taken from an adult in good health. The CDR3 loop is CASSSLTYPHTDTQYF. CDR3 DNA sequence: TGTGCCAGTAGTAGCTTGACGTACCCGCACACAGATACGCAGTATTTT.